This T cell receptor (beta chain) was observed in a study of blood T cell repertoires in COVID-19. Libraries were prepared by immunoSEQ multiplex PCR; TCRdb keeps only in-frame clonotypes and omits some of them. The table shows hundreds of thousands of clones, with roughly 88% occurring only once. V lost 3 bases and J 4 bases, leaving 13 bases between the germline ends. CDR1 is SEHNR, CDR2 FQNEAQ, per germline (reference sequence). The CDR3 runs to 15 residues. Participants, about 18 to 89 years old, spanned some 23 US areas. This chain connects TRBV7-9 to TRBJ2-4, with D possibly matching TRBD1 (7 bases). This sequence was found in a woman aged 18-30 years who had been exposed to COVID-19. The sequenced sample was PBMCs or T cells enriched from blood (not recorded which). CDR3 DNA sequence: TGTGCCAGCAGCTTCGGAGGGGGCGGAAAAAACATTCAGTACTTC. Amino acid sequence: CASSFGGGGKNIQYF. The whole variable domain, filled in from reference TRBV7-9 and TRBJ2-4, reads DTGVSQNPRHKITKRGQNVTFRCDPISEHNRLYWYRQTLGQGPEFLTYFQNEAQLEKSRLLSDRFSAERPKGSFSTLEIQRTEQGDSAMYLCASSFGGGGKNIQYFGAGTRLSVL.